A selection of T cell receptor beta chains follows, all from one sample in a study of cytomegalovirus exposure and HLA in healthy donors. The repertoire was sequenced with immunoSEQ multiplex PCR; TCRdb's copy has only in-frame clones and lacks some. Among fewer than 120,000 clones, just over 75% were seen once, and the ten largest hold around an eighth. Sequencing used PBMCs. The receptors were sampled from a man younger than 40 in good health and CMV-seropositive. The CDR3 runs from the conserved cysteine through the conserved F or W. The order of the fields is J gene, D gene, clone size, V gene, CDR3 protein, CDR3 DNA. A D gene is named only where the DNA matches it firmly. Clone size is stated in some rows and not others, as once, few, many or a class when expanded.

j_call: TRBJ2-3; d_call: NA; clone_size: NA; v_call: TRBV5-1; cdr3_aa: CASSLEGRASTDTQYF; cdr3_nt: TGCGCCAGCAGCTTGGAAGGCAGGGCAAGCACAGATACGCAGTATTTT
j_call: TRBJ1-2; d_call: NA; clone_size: once; v_call: TRBV19; cdr3_aa: CASSPRGSYGYTF; cdr3_nt: TGTGCCAGTAGCCCCAGGGGCAGCTATGGCTACACCTTC
j_call: TRBJ1-4; d_call: TRBD1; clone_size: NA; v_call: TRBV9; cdr3_aa: CASSLSGTENEKLFF; cdr3_nt: TGTGCCAGCAGCCTCTCCGGGACAGAAAATGAAAAACTGTTTTTT
j_call: TRBJ1-2; d_call: NA; clone_size: NA; v_call: TRBV7-9; cdr3_aa: CASSLALEDSYGYTF; cdr3_nt: TGTGCCAGCAGCTTAGCGCTGGAGGACTCCTATGGCTACACCTTC
j_call: TRBJ2-7; d_call: NA; clone_size: NA; v_call: TRBV2; cdr3_aa: CASRLNEQYF; cdr3_nt: TGTGCCAGCAGGCTAAACGAGCAGTACTTC
j_call: TRBJ1-3; d_call: NA; clone_size: NA; v_call: TRBV4-2; cdr3_aa: CASSQEQYSGNTIYF; cdr3_nt: TGTGCCAGCAGCCAAGAACAGTACTCTGGAAACACCATATATTTT
j_call: TRBJ2-1; d_call: TRBD1; clone_size: NA; v_call: TRBV28; cdr3_aa: CASSDGQVGEQFF; cdr3_nt: TGTGCCAGCAGTGACGGACAGGTAGGAGAGCAGTTCTTC
j_call: TRBJ1-1; d_call: NA; clone_size: NA; v_call: TRBV6-5; cdr3_aa: CASRTQGGGTEAFF; cdr3_nt: TGTGCCAGCAGGACGCAGGGAGGGGGCACTGAAGCTTTCTTT
j_call: TRBJ2-7; d_call: TRBD2; clone_size: NA; v_call: TRBV7-2; cdr3_aa: CASSLTSGEWSYEQYF; cdr3_nt: TGTGCCAGCAGCTTGACTAGCGGGGAGTGGAGCTACGAGCAGTACTTC
j_call: TRBJ2-7; d_call: NA; clone_size: NA; v_call: TRBV9; cdr3_aa: CASSLRDSYEQYF; cdr3_nt: TGTGCCAGCAGCCTCAGGGATAGCTACGAGCAGTACTTC
j_call: TRBJ1-2; d_call: NA; clone_size: NA; v_call: TRBV5-6; cdr3_aa: CASSFRALRHGYTF; cdr3_nt: TGTGCCAGCAGCTTCAGGGCACTGAGGCATGGCTACACCTTC
j_call: TRBJ1-3; d_call: NA; clone_size: NA; v_call: TRBV4-3; cdr3_aa: CASSPQGPGNTIYF; cdr3_nt: TGCGCCAGCAGCCCACAGGGTCCTGGAAACACCATATATTTT
j_call: TRBJ1-2; d_call: NA; clone_size: NA; v_call: TRBV21-1; cdr3_aa: CASSPPKGITYGYTF; cdr3_nt: TGTGCCAGCAGCCCCCCAAAGGGGATTACGTATGGCTACACCTTC
j_call: TRBJ2-7; d_call: TRBD1; clone_size: NA; v_call: TRBV6-6; cdr3_aa: CASSYDRGPVEQYF; cdr3_nt: TGTGCCAGCAGTTACGACAGGGGGCCGGTCGAGCAGTACTTC
j_call: TRBJ2-5; d_call: TRBD1; clone_size: few; v_call: TRBV11-3; cdr3_aa: CASSLGQGETQYF; cdr3_nt: TGTGCCAGCAGCTTAGGACAGGGAGAGACCCAGTACTTC
j_call: TRBJ1-6; d_call: NA; clone_size: NA; v_call: TRBV25-1; cdr3_aa: CASSGPTRTYNSPLHF; cdr3_nt: TGTGCCAGCAGTGGCCCGACGAGGACCTATAATTCACCCCTCCACTTT
j_call: TRBJ2-3; d_call: TRBD2; clone_size: NA; v_call: TRBV7-8; cdr3_aa: CASSRPRLAGVDTQYF; cdr3_nt: TGTGCCAGCAGCAGACCCAGACTAGCGGGAGTAGATACGCAGTATTTT
j_call: TRBJ1-6; d_call: TRBD1; clone_size: NA; v_call: TRBV7-2; cdr3_aa: CASSLGQINSPLHF; cdr3_nt: TGTGCCAGCAGCTTGGGACAGATTAATTCACCCCTCCACTTT
j_call: TRBJ2-7; d_call: NA; clone_size: few; v_call: TRBV25-1; cdr3_aa: CASGLGKRQYF; cdr3_nt: TGTGCCAGCGGGCTGGGCAAGAGGCAGTACTTC
j_call: TRBJ1-2; d_call: TRBD1; clone_size: once; v_call: TRBV9; cdr3_aa: CASSPRQGTNYGYTF; cdr3_nt: TGTGCCAGCAGCCCTCGACAGGGGACGAACTATGGCTACACCTTC
j_call: TRBJ2-1; d_call: TRBD2; clone_size: NA; v_call: TRBV29-1; cdr3_aa: CSVEGGAGGWDEQFF; cdr3_nt: TGCAGCGTTGAAGGGGGAGCGGGGGGCTGGGATGAGCAGTTCTTC
j_call: TRBJ1-5; d_call: NA; clone_size: NA; v_call: TRBV15; cdr3_aa: CATSRDPIPGNQPQHF; cdr3_nt: TGTGCCACCAGCAGAGATCCCATCCCAGGGAATCAGCCCCAGCATTTT
j_call: TRBJ1-1; d_call: NA; clone_size: few; v_call: TRBV9; cdr3_aa: CASSPGNTEAFF; cdr3_nt: TGTGCCAGCAGCCCGGGGAACACTGAAGCTTTCTTT
j_call: TRBJ1-2; d_call: NA; clone_size: once; v_call: TRBV6-5; cdr3_aa: CASSYVANYGYTF; cdr3_nt: TGTGCCAGCAGTTACGTAGCTAACTATGGCTACACCTTC
j_call: TRBJ2-7; d_call: TRBD1; clone_size: NA; v_call: TRBV19; cdr3_aa: CASSTRQGGFYEQYF; cdr3_nt: TGTGCCAGTAGTACCCGACAGGGGGGCTTTTACGAGCAGTACTTC
j_call: TRBJ1-3; d_call: NA; clone_size: NA; v_call: TRBV7-9; cdr3_aa: CASSSTGLSGNTIYF; cdr3_nt: TGTGCCAGCAGCTCGACAGGACTCTCTGGAAACACCATATATTTT
j_call: TRBJ1-6; d_call: TRBD1; clone_size: NA; v_call: TRBV4-1; cdr3_aa: CASSQGRGQGSSPLHF; cdr3_nt: TGCGCCAGCAGCCAAGGCAGGGGACAGGGAAGTTCACCCCTCCACTTT
j_call: TRBJ2-5; d_call: TRBD1; clone_size: NA; v_call: TRBV6-5; cdr3_aa: CASSLYRGQETQYF; cdr3_nt: TGTGCCAGCAGTTTGTACAGGGGGCAAGAGACCCAGTACTTC
j_call: TRBJ2-2; d_call: TRBD1; clone_size: NA; v_call: TRBV5-1; cdr3_aa: CASSPSGQLNTGELFF; cdr3_nt: TGCGCCAGCAGCCCGTCGGGACAGCTAAACACCGGGGAGCTGTTTTTT
j_call: TRBJ2-3; d_call: NA; clone_size: few; v_call: TRBV5-1; cdr3_aa: CASSLGAVTDTQYF; cdr3_nt: TGCGCCAGCAGCTTGGGTGCGGTCACAGATACGCAGTATTTT
j_call: TRBJ1-5; d_call: TRBD1; clone_size: NA; v_call: TRBV6-6; cdr3_aa: CASRPRTGGQPQHF; cdr3_nt: TGTGCCAGCAGACCGAGGACAGGGGGACAGCCCCAGCATTTT
j_call: TRBJ1-1; d_call: NA; clone_size: NA; v_call: TRBV5-1; cdr3_aa: CASSPEGYMNTGAFF; cdr3_nt: TGCGCCAGCAGCCCTGAGGGTTACATGAACACTGGAGCTTTCTTT